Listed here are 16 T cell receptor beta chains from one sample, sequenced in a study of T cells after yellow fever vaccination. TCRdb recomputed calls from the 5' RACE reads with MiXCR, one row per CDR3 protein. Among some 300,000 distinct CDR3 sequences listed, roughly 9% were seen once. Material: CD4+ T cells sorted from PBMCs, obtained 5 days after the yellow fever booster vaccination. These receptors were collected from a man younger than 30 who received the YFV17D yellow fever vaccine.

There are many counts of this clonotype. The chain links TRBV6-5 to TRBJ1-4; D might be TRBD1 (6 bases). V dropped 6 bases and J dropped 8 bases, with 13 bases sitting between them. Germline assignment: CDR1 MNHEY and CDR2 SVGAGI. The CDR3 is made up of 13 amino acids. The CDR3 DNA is TGTGCCAGCAGCCGAGGGACACTCGAAAAACTGTTTTTT. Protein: CASSRGTLEKLFF.

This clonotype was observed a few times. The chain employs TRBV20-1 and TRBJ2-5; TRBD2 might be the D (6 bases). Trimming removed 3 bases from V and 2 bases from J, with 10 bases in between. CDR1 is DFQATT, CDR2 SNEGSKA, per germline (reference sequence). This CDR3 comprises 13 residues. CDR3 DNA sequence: TGCAGTGCTAGCGGGGGAGCGCAAGAGACCCAGTACTTC. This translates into CSASGGAQETQYF.

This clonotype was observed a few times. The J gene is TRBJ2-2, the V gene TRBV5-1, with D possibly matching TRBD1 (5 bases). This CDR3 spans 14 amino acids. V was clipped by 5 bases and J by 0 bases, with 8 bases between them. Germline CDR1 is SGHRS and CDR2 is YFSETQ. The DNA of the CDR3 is TGCGCCAGCAGTTGGGGCGCGAACACCGGGGAGCTGTTTTTT. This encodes CASSWGANTGELFF.

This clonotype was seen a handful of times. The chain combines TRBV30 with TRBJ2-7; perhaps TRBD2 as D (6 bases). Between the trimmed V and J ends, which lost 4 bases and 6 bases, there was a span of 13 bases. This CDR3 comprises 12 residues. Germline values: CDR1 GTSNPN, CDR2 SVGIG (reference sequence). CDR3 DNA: TGTGCCTGGAACCCGGGGACTTTCGAGCAGTACTTC. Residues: CAWNPGTFEQYF.

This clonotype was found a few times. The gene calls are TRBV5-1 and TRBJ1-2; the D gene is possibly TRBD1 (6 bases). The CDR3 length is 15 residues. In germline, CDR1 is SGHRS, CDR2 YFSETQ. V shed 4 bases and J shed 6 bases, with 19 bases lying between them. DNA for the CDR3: TGCGCCAGCAGCCCCCCCGGGGGGGCAGTCGATGGCTACACCTTC. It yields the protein CASSPPGGAVDGYTF.

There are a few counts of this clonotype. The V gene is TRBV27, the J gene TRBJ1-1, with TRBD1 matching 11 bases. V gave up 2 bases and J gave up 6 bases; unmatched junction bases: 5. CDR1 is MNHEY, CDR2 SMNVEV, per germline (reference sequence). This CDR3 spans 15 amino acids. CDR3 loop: CASSLIGQGAAEAFF. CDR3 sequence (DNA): TGTGCCAGCAGTTTAATCGGACAGGGGGCAGCTGAAGCTTTCTTT.

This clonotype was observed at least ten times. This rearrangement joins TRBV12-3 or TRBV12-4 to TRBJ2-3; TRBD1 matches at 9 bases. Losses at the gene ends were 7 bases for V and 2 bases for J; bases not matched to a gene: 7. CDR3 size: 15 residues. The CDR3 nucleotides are TGTGCCAGCAAGCGGGACAGGGACAACACAGATACGCAGTATTTT. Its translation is CASKRDRDNTDTQYF.

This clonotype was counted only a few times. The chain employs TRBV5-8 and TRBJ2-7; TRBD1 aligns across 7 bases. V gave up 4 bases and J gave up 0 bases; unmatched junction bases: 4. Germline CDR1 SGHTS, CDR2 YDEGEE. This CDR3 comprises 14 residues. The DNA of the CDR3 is TGTGCCAGCAGCCACCGACAGGGCTCCTACGAGCAGTACGTC. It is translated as CASSHRQGSYEQYV.

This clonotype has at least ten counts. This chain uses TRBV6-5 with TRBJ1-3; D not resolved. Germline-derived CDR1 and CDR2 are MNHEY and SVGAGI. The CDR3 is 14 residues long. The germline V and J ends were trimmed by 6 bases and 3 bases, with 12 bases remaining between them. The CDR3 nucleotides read TGTGCCAGCAGCCCTACCCCGGATGGAAACACCATATATTTT. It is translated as CASSPTPDGNTIYF.

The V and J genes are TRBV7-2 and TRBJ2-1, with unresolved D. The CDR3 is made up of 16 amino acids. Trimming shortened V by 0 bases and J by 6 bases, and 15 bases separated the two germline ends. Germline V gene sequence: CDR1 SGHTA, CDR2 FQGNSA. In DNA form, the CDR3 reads TGTGCCAGCAGCTTAGCGTTAATGTTGACGGTCAATGAGCAGTTCTTC. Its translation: CASSLALMLTVNEQFF.

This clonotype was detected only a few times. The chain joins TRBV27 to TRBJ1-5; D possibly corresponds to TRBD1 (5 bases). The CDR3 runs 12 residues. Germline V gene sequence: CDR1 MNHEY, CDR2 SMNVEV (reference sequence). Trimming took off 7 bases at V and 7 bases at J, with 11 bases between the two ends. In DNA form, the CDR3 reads TGTGCCAGCAATAATCGGGGCCAGCCCCAGCATTTT. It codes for CASNNRGQPQHF.

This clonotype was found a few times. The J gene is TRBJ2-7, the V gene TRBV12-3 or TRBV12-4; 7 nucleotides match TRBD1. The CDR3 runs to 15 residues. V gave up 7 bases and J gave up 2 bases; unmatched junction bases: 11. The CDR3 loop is CASTTEGQGAYEQYV. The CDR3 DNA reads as TGTGCCAGCACCACAGAAGGGCAGGGGGCCTACGAGCAGTACGTC.

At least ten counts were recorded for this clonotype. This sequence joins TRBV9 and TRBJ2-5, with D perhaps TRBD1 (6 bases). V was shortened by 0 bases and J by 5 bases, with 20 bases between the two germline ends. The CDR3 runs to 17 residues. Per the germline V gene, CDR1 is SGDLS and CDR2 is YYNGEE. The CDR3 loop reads CASSVGAIDGGGETQYF. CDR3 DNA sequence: TGTGCCAGCAGCGTAGGGGCCATAGATGGGGGCGGGGAGACCCAGTACTTC.

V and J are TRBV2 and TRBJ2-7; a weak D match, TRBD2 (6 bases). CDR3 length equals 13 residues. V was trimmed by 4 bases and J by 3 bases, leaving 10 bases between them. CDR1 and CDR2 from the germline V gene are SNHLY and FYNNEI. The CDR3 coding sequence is TGTGCCAGCAGTGCGGGGGTTAGCTACGAGCAGTACTTC. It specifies CASSAGVSYEQYF.

The CDR3 DNA is TGTGCCAGCAGCTCGCAGGGGGCGCCGGTTTCACCCCTCCACTTT. It translates to CASSSQGAPVSPLHF. The gene calls are TRBV7-9 and TRBJ1-6, with 8 bases aligning to TRBD1. Germline lookup yields CDR1 SEHNR and CDR2 FQNEAQ (reference sequence). The CDR3 has 15 residues. V gave up 4 bases and J gave up 9 bases; unmatched junction bases: 8.

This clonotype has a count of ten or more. The CDR3 nucleotides read TGTGCCAGCAGCCAAGGGAGCGTCGGGAGCTATGGCTACACCTTC. The encoded protein is CASSQGSVGSYGYTF. The V and J genes are TRBV4-2 and TRBJ1-2, with no clear D. This CDR3 is 15 amino acids long. V gave up 1 base and J gave up 4 bases, with 13 bases separating them. The germline gives CDR1 LGHNA, CDR2 YNFKEQ.